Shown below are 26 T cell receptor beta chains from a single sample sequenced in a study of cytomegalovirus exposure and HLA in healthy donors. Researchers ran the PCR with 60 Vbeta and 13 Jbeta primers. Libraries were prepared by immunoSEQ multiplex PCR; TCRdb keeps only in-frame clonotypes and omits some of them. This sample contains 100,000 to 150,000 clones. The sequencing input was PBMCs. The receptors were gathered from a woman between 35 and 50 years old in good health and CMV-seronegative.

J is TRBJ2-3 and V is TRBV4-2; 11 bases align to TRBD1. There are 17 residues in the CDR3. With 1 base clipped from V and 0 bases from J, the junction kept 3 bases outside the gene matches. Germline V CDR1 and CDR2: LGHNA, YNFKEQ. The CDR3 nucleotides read TGTGCCAGCAGCCAAGGGGGACAGGGGGGGAGCACAGATACGCAGTATTTT. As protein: CASSQGGQGGSTDTQYF.

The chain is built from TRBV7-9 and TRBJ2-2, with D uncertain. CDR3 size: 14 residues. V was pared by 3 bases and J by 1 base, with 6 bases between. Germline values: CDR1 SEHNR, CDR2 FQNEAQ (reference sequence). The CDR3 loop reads CASSFQQNTGELFF. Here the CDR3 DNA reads TGTGCCAGCAGCTTTCAACAGAACACCGGGGAGCTGTTTTTT.

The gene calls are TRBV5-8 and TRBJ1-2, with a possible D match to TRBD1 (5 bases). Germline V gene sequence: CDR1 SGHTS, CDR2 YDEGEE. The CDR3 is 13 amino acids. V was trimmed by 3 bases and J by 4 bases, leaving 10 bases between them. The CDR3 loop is CASSSPGGYGYTF. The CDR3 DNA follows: TGTGCCAGCAGCTCACCGGGGGGCTATGGCTACACCTTC. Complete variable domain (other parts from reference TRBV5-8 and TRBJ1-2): EAGVTQSPTHLIKTRGQQATLRCSPISGHTSVYWYQQALGLGLQFLLWYDEGEERNRGNFPPRFSGRQFPNYSSELNVNALELEDSALYLCASSSPGGYGYTFGSGTRLTVV.

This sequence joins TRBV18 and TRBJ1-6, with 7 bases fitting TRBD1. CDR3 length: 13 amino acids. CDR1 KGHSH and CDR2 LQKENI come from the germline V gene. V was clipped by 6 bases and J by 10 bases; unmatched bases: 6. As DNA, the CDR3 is TGTGCCAGCTCGTCCGGGGGACAGTCACCCCTCCACTTT. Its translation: CASSSGGQSPLHF.

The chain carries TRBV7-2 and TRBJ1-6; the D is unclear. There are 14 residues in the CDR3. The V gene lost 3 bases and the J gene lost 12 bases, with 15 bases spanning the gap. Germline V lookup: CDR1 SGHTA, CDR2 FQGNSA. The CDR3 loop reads CASSFGQPRIPLHF. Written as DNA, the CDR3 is TGTGCCAGCAGCTTTGGGCAGCCCAGGATACCCCTCCACTTT.

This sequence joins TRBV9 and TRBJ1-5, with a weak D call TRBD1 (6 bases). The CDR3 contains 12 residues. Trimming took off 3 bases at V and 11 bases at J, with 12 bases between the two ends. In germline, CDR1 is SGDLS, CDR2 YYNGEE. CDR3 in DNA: TGTGCCAGCAGCGAGGACAGTGGGTCCCAGCATTTT. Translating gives CASSEDSGSQHF.

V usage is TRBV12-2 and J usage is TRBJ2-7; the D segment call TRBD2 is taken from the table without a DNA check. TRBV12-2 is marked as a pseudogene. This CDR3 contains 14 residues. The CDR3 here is CASRTAGRSYEQYF. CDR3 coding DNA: TGTGCAAGTCGCACAGCAGGGAGGTCCTACGAGCAGTACTTC.

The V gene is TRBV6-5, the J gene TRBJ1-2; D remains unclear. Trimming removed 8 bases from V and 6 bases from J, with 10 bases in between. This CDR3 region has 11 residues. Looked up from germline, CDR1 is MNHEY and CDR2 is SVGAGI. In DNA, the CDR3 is TGTGCCAGCCACGGAGGCGATGGCTACACCTTC. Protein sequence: CASHGGDGYTF.

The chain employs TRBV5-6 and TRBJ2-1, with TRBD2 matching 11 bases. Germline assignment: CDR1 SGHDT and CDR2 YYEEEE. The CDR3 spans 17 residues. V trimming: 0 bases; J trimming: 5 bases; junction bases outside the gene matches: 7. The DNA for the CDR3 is TGTGCCAGCAGCTTGGAGGCTAGCGGGGGGTGGGACAATGAGCAGTTCTTC. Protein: CASSLEASGGWDNEQFF.

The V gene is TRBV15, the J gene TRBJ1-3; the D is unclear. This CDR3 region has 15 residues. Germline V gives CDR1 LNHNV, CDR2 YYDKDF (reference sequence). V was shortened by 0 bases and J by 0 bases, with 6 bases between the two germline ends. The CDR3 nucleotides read TGTGCCACCAGCAGAGATCATTCCTCTGGAAACACCATATATTTT. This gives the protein CATSRDHSSGNTIYF.

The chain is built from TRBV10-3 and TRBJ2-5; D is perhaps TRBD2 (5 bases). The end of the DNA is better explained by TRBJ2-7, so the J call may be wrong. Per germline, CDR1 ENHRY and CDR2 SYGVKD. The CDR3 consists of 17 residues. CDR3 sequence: CAISESRAGRSSYEQYF. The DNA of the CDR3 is TGTGCCATCAGTGAGTCGCGGGCAGGAAGAAGCTCCTACGAGCAGTACTTC.

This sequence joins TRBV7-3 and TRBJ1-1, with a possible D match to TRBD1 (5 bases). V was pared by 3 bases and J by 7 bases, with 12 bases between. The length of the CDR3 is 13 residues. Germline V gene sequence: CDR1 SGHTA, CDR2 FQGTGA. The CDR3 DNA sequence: TGTGCCAGCAGCTTCTCCGTTCAGGGTGAAGCTTTCTTT. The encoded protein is CASSFSVQGEAFF.

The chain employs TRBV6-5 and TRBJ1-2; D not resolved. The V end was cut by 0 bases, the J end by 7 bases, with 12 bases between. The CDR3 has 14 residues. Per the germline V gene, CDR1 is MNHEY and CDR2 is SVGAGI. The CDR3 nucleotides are TGTGCCAGCAGTTACTCGAGCCCTGGTTCTGGCTACACCTTC. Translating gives CASSYSSPGSGYTF.

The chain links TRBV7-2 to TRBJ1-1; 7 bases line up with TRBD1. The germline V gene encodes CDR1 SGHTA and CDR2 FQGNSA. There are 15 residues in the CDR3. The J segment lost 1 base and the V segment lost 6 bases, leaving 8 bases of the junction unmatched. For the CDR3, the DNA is TGTGCCAGCAGTCCACAGGGGACGACGAACACTGAAGCTTTCTTT. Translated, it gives CASSPQGTTNTEAFF.

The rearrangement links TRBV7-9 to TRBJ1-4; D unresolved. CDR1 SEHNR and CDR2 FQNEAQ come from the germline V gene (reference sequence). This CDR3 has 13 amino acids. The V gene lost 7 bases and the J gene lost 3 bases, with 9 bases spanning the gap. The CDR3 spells CASTSGANEKLFF. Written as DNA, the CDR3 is TGTGCCAGCACTTCGGGAGCTAATGAAAAACTGTTTTTT.

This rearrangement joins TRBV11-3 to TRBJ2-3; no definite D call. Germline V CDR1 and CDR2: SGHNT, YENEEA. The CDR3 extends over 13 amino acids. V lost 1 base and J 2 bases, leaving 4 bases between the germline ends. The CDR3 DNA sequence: TGTGCCAGCAGCTTAGCTTTCACAGATACGCAGTATTTT. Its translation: CASSLAFTDTQYF.

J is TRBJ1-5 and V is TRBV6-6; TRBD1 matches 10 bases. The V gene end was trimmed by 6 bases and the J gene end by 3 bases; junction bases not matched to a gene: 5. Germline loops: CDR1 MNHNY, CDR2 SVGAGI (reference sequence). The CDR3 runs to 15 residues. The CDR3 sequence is CASRRDRGINQPQHF. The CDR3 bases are TGTGCCAGCAGGAGGGACAGGGGAATCAATCAGCCCCAGCATTTT.

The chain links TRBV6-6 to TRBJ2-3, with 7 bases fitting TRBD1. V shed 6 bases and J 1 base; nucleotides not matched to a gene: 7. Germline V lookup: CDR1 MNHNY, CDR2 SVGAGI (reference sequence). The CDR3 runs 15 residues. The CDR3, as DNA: TGTGCCAGCAGAGGAACAGGGGTTGGCACAGATACGCAGTATTTT. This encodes CASRGTGVGTDTQYF.

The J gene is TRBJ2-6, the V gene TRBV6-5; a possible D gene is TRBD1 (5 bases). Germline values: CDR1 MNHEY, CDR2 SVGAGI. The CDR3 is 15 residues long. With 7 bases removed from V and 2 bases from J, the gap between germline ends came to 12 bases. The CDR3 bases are TGTGCCAGCACCCCCCAAGGGGCTGGGGCCAACGTCCTGACTTTC. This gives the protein CASTPQGAGANVLTF.

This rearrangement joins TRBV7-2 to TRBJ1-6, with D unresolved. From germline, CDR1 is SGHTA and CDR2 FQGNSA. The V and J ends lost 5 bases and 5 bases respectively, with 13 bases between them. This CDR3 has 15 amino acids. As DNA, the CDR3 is TGTGCCAGCAGCCCCTGGACTGATAATAATTCACCCCTCCACTTT. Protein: CASSPWTDNNSPLHF.

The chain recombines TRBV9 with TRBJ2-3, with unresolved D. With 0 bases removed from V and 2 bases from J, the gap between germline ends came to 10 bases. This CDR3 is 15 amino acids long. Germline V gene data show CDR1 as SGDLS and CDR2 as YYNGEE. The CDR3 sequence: CASSVATTFTDTQYF. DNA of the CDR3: TGTGCCAGCAGCGTAGCTACTACATTCACAGATACGCAGTATTTT.

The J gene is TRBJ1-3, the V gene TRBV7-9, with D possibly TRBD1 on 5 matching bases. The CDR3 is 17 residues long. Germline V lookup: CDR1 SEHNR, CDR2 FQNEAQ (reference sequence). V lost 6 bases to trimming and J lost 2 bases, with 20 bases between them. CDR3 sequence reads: CASSSSKGMLAGNTIYF. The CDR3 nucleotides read TGTGCCAGCAGTTCTTCTAAGGGGATGTTAGCTGGAAACACCATATATTTT.

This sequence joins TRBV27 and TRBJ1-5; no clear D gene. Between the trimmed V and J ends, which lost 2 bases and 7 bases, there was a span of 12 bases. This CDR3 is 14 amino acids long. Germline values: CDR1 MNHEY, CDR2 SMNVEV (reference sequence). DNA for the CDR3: TGTGCCAGCAGTTTAACACGTCCGCCGCAGCCCCAGCATTTT. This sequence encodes CASSLTRPPQPQHF.

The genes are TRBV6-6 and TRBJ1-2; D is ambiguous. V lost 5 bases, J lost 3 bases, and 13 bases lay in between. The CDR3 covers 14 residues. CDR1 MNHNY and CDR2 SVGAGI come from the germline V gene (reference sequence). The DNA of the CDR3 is TGTGCCAGCAGTGTCACACCAGGTGACTATGGCTACACCTTC. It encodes CASSVTPGDYGYTF.

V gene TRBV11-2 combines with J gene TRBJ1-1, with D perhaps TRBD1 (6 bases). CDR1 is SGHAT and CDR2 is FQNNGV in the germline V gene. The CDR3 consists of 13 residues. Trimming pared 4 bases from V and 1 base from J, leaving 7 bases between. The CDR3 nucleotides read TGTGCCAGCAGCTCGGACAGGAACACTGAAGCTTTCTTT. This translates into CASSSDRNTEAFF.

CDR3 sequence (DNA): TGTGCCAGAAGCCGTCGGAGGAGGGACCCTAATCAGCCCCAGCATTTT. It is translated as CARSRRRRDPNQPQHF. This chain joins TRBV5-3 and TRBJ1-5; TRBD1 is a possible D gene (5 bases). TRBV5-3 is known as an ORF, though its function is uncertain. This CDR3 has 16 amino acids. With 4 bases removed from V and 4 bases from J, the gap between germline ends came to 18 bases.